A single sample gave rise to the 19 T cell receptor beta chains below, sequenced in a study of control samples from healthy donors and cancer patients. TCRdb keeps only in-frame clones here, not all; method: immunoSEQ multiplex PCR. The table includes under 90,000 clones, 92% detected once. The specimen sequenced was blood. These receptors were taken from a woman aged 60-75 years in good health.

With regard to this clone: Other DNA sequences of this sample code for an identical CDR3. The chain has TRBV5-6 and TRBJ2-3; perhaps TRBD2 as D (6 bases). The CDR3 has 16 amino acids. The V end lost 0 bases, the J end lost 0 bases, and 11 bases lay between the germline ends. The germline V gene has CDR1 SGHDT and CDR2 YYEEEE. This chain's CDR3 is CASSLGAGTSTDTQYF. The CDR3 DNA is TGTGCCAGCAGCTTGGGGGCAGGGACTAGCACAGATACGCAGTATTTT.

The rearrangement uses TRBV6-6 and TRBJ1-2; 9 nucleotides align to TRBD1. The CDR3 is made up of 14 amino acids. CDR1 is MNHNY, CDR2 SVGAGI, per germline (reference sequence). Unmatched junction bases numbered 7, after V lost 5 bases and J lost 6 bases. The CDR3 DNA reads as TGTGCCAGCAGTGATCCGGGACAGGGAGATGGCTACACCTTC. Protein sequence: CASSDPGQGDGYTF.

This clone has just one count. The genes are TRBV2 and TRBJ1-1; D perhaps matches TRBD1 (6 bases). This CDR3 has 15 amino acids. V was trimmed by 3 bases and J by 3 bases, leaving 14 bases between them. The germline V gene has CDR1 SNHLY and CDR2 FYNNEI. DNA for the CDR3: TGTGCCAGCAGTGAGATCGGGACATTCGACACTGAAGCTTTCTTT. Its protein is CASSEIGTFDTEAFF.

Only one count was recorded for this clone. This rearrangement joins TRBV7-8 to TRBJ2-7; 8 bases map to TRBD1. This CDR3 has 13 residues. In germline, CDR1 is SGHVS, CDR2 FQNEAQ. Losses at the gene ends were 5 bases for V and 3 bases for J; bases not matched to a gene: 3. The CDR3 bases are TGTGCCAGCAGCCCTACAGGGGGCTACGAGCAGTACTTC. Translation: CASSPTGGYEQYF.

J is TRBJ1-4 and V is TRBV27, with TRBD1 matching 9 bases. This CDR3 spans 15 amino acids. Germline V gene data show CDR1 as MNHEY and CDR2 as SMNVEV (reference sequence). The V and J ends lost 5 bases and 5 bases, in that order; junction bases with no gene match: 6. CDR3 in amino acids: CASSRRDRVNEKLFF. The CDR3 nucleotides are TGTGCCAGCAGTCGACGGGACAGGGTGAATGAAAAACTGTTTTTT.

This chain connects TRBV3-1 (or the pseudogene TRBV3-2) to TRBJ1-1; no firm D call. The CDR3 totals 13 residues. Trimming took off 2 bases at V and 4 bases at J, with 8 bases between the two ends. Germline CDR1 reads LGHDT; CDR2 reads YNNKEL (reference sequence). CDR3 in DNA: TGTGCCAGCAGCCAATTCATGGGCACTGAAGCTTTCTTT. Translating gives CASSQFMGTEAFF.

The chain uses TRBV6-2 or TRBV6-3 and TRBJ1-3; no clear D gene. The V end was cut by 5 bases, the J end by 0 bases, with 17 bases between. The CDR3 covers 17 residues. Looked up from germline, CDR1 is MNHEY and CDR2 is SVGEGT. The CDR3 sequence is CASSGSRLLISGNTIYF. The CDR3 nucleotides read TGTGCCAGCAGTGGATCCCGCTTATTAATCTCTGGAAACACCATATATTTT.

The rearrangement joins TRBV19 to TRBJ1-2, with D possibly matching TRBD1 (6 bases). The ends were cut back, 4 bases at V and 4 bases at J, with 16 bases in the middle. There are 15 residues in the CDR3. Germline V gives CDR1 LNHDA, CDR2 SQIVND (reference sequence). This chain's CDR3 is CASSRKAQGTYGYTF. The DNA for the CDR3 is TGTGCCAGTAGTAGGAAAGCACAGGGAACCTATGGCTACACCTTC.

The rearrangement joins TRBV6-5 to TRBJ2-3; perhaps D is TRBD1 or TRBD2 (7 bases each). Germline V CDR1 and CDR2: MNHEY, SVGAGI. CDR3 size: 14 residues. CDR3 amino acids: CASRSQGGTDTQYF. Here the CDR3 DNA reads TGTGCGAGCCGCAGTCAGGGGGGGACAGATACGCAGTATTTT.

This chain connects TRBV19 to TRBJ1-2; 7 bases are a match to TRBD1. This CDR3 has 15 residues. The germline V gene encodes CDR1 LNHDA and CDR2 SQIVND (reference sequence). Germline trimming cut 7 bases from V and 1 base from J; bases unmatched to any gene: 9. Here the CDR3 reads CASNPPGQSNYGYTF. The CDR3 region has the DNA TGTGCCAGTAACCCTCCGGGACAGAGTAACTATGGCTACACCTTC.

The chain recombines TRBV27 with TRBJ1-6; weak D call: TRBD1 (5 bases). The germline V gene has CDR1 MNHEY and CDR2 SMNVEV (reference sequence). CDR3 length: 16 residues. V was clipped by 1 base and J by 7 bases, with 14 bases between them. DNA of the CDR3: TGTGCCAGCAGTTTATATTCCCCCGGGACCAATTCACCCCTCCACTTT. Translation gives CASSLYSPGTNSPLHF.

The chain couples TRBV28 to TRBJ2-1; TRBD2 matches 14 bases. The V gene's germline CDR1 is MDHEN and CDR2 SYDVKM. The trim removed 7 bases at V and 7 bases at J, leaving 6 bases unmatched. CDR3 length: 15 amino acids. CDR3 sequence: CASILRTSGRNEQFF. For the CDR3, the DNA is TGTGCCAGCATCTTAAGGACTAGCGGGAGGAATGAGCAGTTCTTC.

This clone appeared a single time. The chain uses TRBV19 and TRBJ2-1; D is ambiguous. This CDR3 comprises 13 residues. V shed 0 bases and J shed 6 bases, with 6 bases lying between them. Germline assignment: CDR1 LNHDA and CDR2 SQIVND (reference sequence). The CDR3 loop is CASSIEVANEQFF. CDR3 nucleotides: TGTGCCAGTAGTATAGAGGTTGCCAATGAGCAGTTCTTC. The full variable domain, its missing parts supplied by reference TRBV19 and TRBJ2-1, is DGGITQSPKYLFRKEGQNVTLSCEQNLNHDAMYWYRQDPGQGLRLIYYSQIVNDFQKGDIAEGYSVSREKKESFPLTVTSAQKNPTAFYLCASSIEVANEQFFGPGTRLTVL.

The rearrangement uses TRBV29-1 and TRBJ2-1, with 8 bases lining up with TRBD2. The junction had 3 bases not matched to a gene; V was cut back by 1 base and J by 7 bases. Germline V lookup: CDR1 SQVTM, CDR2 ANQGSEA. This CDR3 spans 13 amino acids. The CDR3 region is CSVEGLARNEQFF. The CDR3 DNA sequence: TGCAGCGTTGAAGGACTAGCGAGAAATGAGCAGTTCTTC.

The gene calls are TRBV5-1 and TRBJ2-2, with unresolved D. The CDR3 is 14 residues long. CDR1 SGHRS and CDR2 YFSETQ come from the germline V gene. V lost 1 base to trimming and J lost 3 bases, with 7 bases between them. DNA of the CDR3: TGCGCCAGCAGCTTGCGCCGGTACACCGGGGAGCTGTTTTTT. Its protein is CASSLRRYTGELFF.

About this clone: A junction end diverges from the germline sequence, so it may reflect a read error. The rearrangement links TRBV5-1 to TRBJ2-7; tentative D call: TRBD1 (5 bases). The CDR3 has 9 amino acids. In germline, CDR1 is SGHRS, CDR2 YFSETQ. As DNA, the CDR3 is TGCGCCAGCAGCCCCGGCAGGGTTTTC. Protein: CASSPGRVF.

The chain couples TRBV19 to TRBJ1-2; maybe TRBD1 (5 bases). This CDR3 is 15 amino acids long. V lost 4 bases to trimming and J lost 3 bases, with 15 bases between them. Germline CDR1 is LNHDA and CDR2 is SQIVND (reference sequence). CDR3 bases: TGTGCCAGTAGTACCCCGGGGCCGGTGGACTATGGCTACACCTTC. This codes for CASSTPGPVDYGYTF.

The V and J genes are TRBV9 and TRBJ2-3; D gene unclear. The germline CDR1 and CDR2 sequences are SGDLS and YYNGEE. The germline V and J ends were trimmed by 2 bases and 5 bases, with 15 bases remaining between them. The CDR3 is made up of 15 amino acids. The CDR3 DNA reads TGTGCCAGCAGCGTCTTCTCGGATGGGGTAGATACGCAGTATTTT. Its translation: CASSVFSDGVDTQYF. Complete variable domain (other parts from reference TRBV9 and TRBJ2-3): DSGVTQTPKHLITATGQRVTLRCSPRSGDLSVYWYQQSLDQGLQFLIQYYNGEERAKGNILERFSAQQFPDLHSELNLSSLELGDSALYFCASSVFSDGVDTQYFGPGTRLTVL.

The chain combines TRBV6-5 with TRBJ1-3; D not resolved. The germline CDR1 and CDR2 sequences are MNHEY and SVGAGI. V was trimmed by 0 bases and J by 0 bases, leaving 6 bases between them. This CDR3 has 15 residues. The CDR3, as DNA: TGTGCCAGCAGTTACTCTGCGCTCTCTGGAAACACCATATATTTT. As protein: CASSYSALSGNTIYF.